In this sample, the clone carrying this TCR beta chain turned up a few times. Authors' methods: Using reference gene primer amplification, nucleated cell counts were estimated. Measured with immunoSEQ multiplex PCR; TCRdb has only the in-frame clones, and not every one. The V and J calls and clone size were taken over from that table, and D and trimming were inferred from the DNA. The top ten hold 2.5% to 3% of the sample, which has 210,000 or so clones, roughly 73% seen once. The data were obtained in a study of blood T cell repertoires in COVID-19. Across the whole study: COVID-19 samples, acute and convalescent, were from the United States, Italy and Spain. T cells, B-cell-depleted T cells, or PBMCs provided the cDNA or gDNA that served as material.

The CDR3 runs 14 residues. V dropped 6 bases and J dropped 7 bases, with 13 bases sitting between them. The germline V gene encodes CDR1 ENHRY and CDR2 SYGVKD. The sequence came from a woman of 80 years or more with active or convalescent COVID-19. The chain recombines TRBV10-3 with TRBJ1-6, with D tentatively TRBD1 (6 bases). The sample comprised peripheral blood. This CDR3 reads CAISEGGVNSPLHF. The DNA of the CDR3 is TGTGCCATCAGCGAGGGGGGGGTGAATTCACCCCTCCACTTT.